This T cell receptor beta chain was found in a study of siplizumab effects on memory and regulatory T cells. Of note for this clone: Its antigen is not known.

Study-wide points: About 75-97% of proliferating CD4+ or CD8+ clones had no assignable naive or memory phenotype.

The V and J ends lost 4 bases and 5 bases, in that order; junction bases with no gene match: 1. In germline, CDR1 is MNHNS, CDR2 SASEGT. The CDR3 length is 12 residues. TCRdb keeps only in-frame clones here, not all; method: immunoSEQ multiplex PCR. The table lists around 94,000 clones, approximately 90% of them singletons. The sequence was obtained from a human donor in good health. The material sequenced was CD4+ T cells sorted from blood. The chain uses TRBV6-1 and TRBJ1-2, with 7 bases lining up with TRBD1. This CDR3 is CASSVTGYGYTF. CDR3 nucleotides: TGTGCCAGCAGTGTGACAGGGTATGGCTACACCTTC.